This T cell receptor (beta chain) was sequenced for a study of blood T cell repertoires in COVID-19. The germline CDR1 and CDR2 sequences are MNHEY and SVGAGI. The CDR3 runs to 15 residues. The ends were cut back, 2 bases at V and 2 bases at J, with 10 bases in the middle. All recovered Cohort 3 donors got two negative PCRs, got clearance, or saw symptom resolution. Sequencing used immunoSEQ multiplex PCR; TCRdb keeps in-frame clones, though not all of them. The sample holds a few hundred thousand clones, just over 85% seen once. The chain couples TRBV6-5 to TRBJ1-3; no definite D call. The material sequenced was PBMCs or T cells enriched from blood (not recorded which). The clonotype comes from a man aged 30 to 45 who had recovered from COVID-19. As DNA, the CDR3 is TGTGCCAGCAGTTACAGAGGGAACGCTGGAAACACCATATATTTT. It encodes CASSYRGNAGNTIYF.